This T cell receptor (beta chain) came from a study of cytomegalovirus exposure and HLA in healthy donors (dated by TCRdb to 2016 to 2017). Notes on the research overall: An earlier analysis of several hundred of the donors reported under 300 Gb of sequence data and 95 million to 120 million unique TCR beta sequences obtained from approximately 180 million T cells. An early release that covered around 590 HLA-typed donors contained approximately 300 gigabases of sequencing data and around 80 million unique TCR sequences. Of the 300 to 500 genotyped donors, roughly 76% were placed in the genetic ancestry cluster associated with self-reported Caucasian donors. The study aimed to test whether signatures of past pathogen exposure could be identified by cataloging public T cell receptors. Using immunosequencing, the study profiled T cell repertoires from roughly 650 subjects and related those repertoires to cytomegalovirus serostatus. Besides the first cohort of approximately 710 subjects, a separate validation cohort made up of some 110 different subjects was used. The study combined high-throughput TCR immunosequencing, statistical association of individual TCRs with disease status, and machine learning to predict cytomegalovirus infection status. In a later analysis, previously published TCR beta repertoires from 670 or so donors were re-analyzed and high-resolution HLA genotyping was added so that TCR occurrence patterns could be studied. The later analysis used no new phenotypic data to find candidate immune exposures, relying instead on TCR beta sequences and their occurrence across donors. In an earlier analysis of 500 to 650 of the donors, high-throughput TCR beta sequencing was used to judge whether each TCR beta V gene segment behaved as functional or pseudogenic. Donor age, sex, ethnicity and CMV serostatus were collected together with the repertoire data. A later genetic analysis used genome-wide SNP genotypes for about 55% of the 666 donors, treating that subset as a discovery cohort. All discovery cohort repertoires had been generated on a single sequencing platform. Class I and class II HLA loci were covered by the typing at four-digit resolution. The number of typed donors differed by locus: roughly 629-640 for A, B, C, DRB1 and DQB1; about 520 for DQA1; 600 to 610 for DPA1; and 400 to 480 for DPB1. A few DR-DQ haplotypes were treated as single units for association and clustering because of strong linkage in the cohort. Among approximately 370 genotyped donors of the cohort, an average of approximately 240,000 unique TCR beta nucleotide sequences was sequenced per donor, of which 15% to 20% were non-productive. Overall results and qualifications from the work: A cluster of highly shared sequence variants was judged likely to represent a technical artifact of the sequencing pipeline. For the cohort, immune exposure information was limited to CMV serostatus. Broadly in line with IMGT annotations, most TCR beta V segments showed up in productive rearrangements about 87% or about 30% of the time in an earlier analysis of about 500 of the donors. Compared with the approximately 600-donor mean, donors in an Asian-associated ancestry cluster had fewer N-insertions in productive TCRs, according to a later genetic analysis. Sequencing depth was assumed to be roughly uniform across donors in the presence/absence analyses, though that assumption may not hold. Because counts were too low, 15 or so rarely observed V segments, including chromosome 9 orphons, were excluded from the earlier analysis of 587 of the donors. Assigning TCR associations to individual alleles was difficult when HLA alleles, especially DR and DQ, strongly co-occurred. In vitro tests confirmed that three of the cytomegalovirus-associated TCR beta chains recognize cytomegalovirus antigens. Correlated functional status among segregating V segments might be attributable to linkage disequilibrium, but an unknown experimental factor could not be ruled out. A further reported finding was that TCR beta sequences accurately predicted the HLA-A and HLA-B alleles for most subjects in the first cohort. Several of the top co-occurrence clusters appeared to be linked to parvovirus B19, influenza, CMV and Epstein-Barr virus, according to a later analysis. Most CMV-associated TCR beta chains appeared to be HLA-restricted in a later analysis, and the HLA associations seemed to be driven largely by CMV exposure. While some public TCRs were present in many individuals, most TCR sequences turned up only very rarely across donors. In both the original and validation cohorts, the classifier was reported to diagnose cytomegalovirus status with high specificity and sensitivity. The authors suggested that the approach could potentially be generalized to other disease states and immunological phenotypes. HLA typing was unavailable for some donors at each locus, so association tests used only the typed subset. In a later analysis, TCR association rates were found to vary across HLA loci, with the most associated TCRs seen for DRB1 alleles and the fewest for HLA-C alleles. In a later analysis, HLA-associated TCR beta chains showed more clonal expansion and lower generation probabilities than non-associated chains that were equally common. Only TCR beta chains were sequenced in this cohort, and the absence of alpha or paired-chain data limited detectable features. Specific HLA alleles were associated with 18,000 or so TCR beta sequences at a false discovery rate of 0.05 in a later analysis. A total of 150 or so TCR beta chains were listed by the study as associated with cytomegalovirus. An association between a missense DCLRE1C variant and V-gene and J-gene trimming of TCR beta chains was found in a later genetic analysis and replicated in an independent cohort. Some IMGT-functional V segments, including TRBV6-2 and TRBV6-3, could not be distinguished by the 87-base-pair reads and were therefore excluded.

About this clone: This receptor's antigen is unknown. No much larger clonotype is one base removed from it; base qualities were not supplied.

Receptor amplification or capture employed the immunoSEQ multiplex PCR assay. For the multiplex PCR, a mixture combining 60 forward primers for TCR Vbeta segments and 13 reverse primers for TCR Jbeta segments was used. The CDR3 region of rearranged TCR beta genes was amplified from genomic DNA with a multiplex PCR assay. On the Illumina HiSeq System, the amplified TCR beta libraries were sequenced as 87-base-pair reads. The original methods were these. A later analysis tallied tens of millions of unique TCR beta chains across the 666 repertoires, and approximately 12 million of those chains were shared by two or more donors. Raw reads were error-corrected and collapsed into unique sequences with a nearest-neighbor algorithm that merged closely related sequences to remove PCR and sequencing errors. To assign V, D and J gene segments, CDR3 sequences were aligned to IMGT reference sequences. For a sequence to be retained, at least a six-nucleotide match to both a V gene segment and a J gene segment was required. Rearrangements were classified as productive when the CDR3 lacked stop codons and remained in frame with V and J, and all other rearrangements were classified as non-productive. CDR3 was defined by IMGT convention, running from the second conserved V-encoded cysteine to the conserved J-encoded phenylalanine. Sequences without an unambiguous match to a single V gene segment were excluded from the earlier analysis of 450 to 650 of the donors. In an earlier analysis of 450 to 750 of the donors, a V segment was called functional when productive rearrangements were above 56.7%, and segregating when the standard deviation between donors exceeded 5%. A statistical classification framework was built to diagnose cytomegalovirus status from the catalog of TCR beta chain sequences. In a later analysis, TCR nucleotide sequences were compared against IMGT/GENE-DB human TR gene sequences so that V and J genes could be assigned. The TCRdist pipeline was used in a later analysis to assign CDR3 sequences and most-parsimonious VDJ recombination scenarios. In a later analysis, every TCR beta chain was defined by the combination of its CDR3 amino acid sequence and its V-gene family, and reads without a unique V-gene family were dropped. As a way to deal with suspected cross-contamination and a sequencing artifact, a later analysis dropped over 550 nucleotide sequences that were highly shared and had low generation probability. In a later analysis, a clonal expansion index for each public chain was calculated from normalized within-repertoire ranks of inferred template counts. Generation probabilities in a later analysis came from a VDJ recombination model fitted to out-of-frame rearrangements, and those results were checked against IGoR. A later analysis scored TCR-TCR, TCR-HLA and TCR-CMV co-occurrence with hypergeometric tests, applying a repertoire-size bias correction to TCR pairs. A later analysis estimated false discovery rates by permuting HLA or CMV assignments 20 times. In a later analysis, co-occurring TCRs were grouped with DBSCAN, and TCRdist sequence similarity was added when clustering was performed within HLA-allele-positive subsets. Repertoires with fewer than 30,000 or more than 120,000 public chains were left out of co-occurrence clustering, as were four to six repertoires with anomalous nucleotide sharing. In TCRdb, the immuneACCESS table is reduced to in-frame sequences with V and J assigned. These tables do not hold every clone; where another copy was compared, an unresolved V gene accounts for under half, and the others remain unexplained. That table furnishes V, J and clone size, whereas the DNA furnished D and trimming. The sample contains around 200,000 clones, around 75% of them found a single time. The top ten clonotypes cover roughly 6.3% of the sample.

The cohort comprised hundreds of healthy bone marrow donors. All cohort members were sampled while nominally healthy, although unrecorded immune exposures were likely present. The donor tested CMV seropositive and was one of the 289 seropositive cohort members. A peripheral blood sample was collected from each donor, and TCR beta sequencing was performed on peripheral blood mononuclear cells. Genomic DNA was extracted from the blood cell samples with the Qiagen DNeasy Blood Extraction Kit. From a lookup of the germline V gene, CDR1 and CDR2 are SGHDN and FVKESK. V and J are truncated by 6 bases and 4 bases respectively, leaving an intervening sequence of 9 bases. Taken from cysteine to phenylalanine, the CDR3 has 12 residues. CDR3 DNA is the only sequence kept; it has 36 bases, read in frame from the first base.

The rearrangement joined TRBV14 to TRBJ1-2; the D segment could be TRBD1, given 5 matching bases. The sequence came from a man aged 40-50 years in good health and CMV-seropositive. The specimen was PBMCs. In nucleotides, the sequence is TGTGCCAGCAGTCAGCAGGGCTATGGCTACACCTTC. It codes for CASSQQGYGYTF.